One and the same sample provided the 20 T cell receptor beta chains below, sequenced in a study of shared clonotypes between healthy human individuals (dated by TCRdb to between 2020 and 2021). Library construction relied on the immunoSEQ multiplex PCR assay. This is the immuneACCESS table as TCRdb keeps it, with only in-frame sequences that have V and J called. A part of the clones is gone; compared with another copy, unresolved V genes explain less than half, and the rest is unexplained. The sample table holds around 2.1 million clones, of which about 93% were seen once. 1.5% to 2% of the sample is in the top ten clones. CD8 naive samples consisted of CD45RO-negative cells that were positively selected for CCR7, yielding a CD45RA+CCR7+ population without TemRA cells. The sample consisted of naive CD8+ T cells from PBMCs. The sample's cell subset or site label, decoded: CD45RA+CCR7+. The receptors come from a man aged 18 to 29 in good health. Some clones in this sample may be carry-over from other donors' samples.

The chain uses TRBV19 and TRBJ1-4, with 9 bases aligning to TRBD1. In germline, CDR1 is LNHDA, CDR2 SQIVND (reference sequence). Trimming removed 10 bases from V and 4 bases from J; junction bases left unmatched: 10. The CDR3 has 15 amino acids. CDR3 amino acids: CATGDRGIVNEKLFF. The DNA of the CDR3 is TGTGCCACCGGTGACAGGGGGATTGTTAATGAAAAACTGTTTTTT. The variable domain in full, completed from reference TRBV19 and TRBJ1-4, reads DGGITQSPKYLFRKEGQNVTLSCEQNLNHDAMYWYRQDPGQGLRLIYYSQIVNDFQKGDIAEGYSVSREKKESFPLTVTSAQKNPTAFYLCATGDRGIVNEKLFFGSGTQLSVL.

This chain links TRBV18 with TRBJ2-7; D perhaps matches TRBD2 (5 bases). CDR3 length: 15 amino acids. Germline assignment: CDR1 KGHSH and CDR2 LQKENI. Trimming removed 6 bases from V and 2 bases from J, with 17 bases in between. CDR3 region: CASSLPGKGAYEQYF. DNA of the CDR3: TGTGCCAGCTCCCTACCCGGGAAGGGCGCCTACGAGCAGTACTTC.

The chain combines TRBV28 with TRBJ1-2; TRBD1 is a possible D gene (5 bases). Germline V gene data show CDR1 as MDHEN and CDR2 as SYDVKM. The CDR3 loop spans 13 amino acids. Trimming shortened V by 6 bases and J by 6 bases, and 14 bases separated the two germline ends. The CDR3 sequence is CASRIFTGDGYTF. The CDR3 DNA is TGTGCCAGCAGGATATTCACAGGAGATGGCTACACCTTC.

The V call is TRBV4-3, the J call TRBJ2-1; 7 positions match TRBD2. J was trimmed by 7 bases and V by 1 base; bases with no gene match: 7. The CDR3 loop spans 15 amino acids. Per the germline V gene, CDR1 is LGHNA and CDR2 is YSLEER. The CDR3 protein is CASSQGYGGSNEQFF. The CDR3, as DNA: TGCGCCAGCAGCCAAGGTTATGGCGGGAGTAATGAGCAGTTCTTC.

The chain links TRBV30 to TRBJ2-7; possible D gene TRBD1, 6 bases. CDR1 GTSNPN and CDR2 SVGIG come from the germline V gene (reference sequence). V was pared by 3 bases and J by 6 bases, with 12 bases between. The CDR3 totals 12 residues. CDR3 amino acids: CAWSVNRAEQYF. As DNA, the CDR3 is TGTGCCTGGAGCGTTAACAGGGCCGAGCAGTACTTC.

This clone was counted once. The chain links TRBV7-2 to TRBJ2-3; D remains unclear. The CDR3 covers 16 residues. Germline V lookup: CDR1 SGHTA, CDR2 FQGNSA. V dropped 7 bases and J dropped 0 bases, with 17 bases sitting between them. The CDR3 region is CASNQHRVSSTDTQYF. The CDR3 nucleotides read TGTGCCAGCAACCAACACCGGGTTTCTAGCACAGATACGCAGTATTTT.

This sequence joins TRBV11-1 and TRBJ2-5; no definite D call. The CDR3 has 11 amino acids. Germline CDR1 and CDR2: SGHAT and FQDESV (reference sequence). The V and J ends lost 7 bases and 5 bases respectively, with 8 bases between them. In DNA, the CDR3 is TGTGCCAGCACCTCTGTTGAGACCCAGTACTTC. Translated: CASTSVETQYF.

The chain carries TRBV7-9 and TRBJ1-1, with a possible D match to TRBD1 (6 bases). This CDR3 has 13 residues. Trimming removed 3 bases from V and 11 bases from J, with 16 bases in between. CDR1 SEHNR and CDR2 FQNEAQ come from the germline V gene (reference sequence). CDR3 coding DNA: TGTGCCAGCAGCTTGGGACGAGACAGGTTGGCTTTCTTT. It yields the protein CASSLGRDRLAFF.

The genes are TRBV7-9 and TRBJ2-3, with 7 bases that match TRBD2. The germline gives CDR1 SEHNR, CDR2 FQNEAQ (reference sequence). Germline trimming cut 5 bases from V and 2 bases from J; bases unmatched to any gene: 7. The length of the CDR3 is 15 residues. DNA for the CDR3: TGTGCCAGCAGCCCTAGCGGCAGGGACACAGATACGCAGTATTTT. Its translation is CASSPSGRDTDTQYF.

The chain uses TRBV15 and TRBJ2-1, with 9 bases aligning to TRBD2. The CDR3 covers 16 residues. V was clipped by 1 base and J by 5 bases; unmatched bases: 6. Germline-derived CDR1 and CDR2 are LNHNV and YYDKDF (reference sequence). The CDR3: CATSRAPSGNHNEQFF. The CDR3 nucleotides are TGTGCCACCAGCAGAGCACCTAGCGGGAACCACAATGAGCAGTTCTTC.

About this clone itself: The sample carries other DNA sequences with the same CDR3. The chain links TRBV2 to TRBJ2-7, with 8 bases that match TRBD1. Trimming at V came to 6 bases and at J to 4 bases, leaving 5 bases not matched to a gene. The CDR3 totals 13 residues. Germline CDR1 and CDR2: SNHLY and FYNNEI. Here the CDR3 reads CASRETGGYEQYF. The CDR3 DNA sequence: TGTGCCAGCAGAGAAACAGGGGGGTACGAGCAGTACTTC.

In DNA, the CDR3 is TGTGCCAGCAGTTACTCGATTTTAGCCACAGATACGCAGTATTTT. Its protein is CASSYSILATDTQYF. The chain has TRBV6-5 and TRBJ2-3; D uncertain. CDR3 length equals 15 residues. Germline V gives CDR1 MNHEY, CDR2 SVGAGI. Trimming left V 0 bases short and J 2 bases short, with 9 bases between.

This clone was detected a few times. Other DNA sequences from this sample encode an identical CDR3 as well. The chain joins TRBV6-5 to TRBJ1-5; D is undetermined. Germline V lookup: CDR1 MNHEY, CDR2 SVGAGI. The CDR3 spans 14 residues. V was clipped by 2 bases and J by 4 bases, with 9 bases between them. This CDR3 is CASSYREGNQPQHF. Here the CDR3 DNA reads TGTGCCAGCAGTTACAGGGAAGGGAATCAGCCCCAGCATTTT.

CDR3 region: CASRGPGQGYNEQFF. The CDR3 nucleotides are TGCGCCAGCAGGGGACCGGGACAGGGGTACAATGAGCAGTTCTTC. This chain links TRBV5-1 with TRBJ2-1, with 10 bases identical to TRBD1. Germline trimming cut 5 bases from V and 4 bases from J; bases unmatched to any gene: 6. The germline CDR1 and CDR2 sequences are SGHRS and YFSETQ. This CDR3 contains 15 residues.

This clone occurred a few times. The chain couples TRBV29-1 to TRBJ1-1; D remains ambiguous. Germline V gene data show CDR1 as SQVTM and CDR2 as ANQGSEA. This CDR3 spans 11 amino acids. V was trimmed by 5 bases and J by 5 bases, leaving 9 bases between them. CDR3 loop: CSVLIGTEAFF. The CDR3 DNA is TGCAGCGTTCTTATTGGAACTGAAGCTTTCTTT.

In the case of this clone: Different DNA sequences within this sample yield the same CDR3. The CDR3 sequence is CASSLRTGGGTDTQYF. Here the CDR3 DNA reads TGTGCCAGCAGTTTACGTACGGGAGGTGGTACAGATACGCAGTATTTT. This chain links TRBV27 with TRBJ2-3, with 7 positions matching TRBD2. CDR3 length equals 16 residues. CDR1 and CDR2 (germline): MNHEY, SMNVEV (reference sequence). Trimming removed 2 bases from V and 3 bases from J; junction bases left unmatched: 8.

This rearrangement joins TRBV29-1 to TRBJ1-2; 10 bases fit TRBD1. The CDR3 consists of 13 residues. Per germline, CDR1 SQVTM and CDR2 ANQGSEA. Trimming cost V 6 bases and J 8 bases; bases outside gene matches: 9. CDR3 residues: CSVGDRGLWGYTF. CDR3 nucleotides: TGCAGCGTAGGAGACAGGGGGCTATGGGGCTACACCTTC.

The chain has TRBV28 and TRBJ1-3; possible D gene TRBD1, 5 bases. This CDR3 is built from 17 residues. Trimming stripped 5 bases from V and 0 bases from J, with 17 bases between. CDR1 is MDHEN, CDR2 SYDVKM, per germline. The CDR3 DNA is TGTGCCAGCAGTCTCAGGGTTTTGAGAAACTCTGGAAACACCATATATTTT. It specifies CASSLRVLRNSGNTIYF.

The V call is TRBV28, the J call TRBJ1-4; D ambiguous. V shed 3 bases and J shed 5 bases, with 10 bases lying between them. Germline-derived CDR1 and CDR2 are MDHEN and SYDVKM. The CDR3 has 14 amino acids. CDR3: CASSFPPRNEKLFF. As DNA, the CDR3 is TGTGCCAGCAGTTTCCCCCCTAGAAATGAAAAACTGTTTTTT.

The V call is TRBV4-3, the J call TRBJ2-1, with 12 bases matching TRBD2. J was trimmed by 7 bases and V by 6 bases; bases with no gene match: 10. The CDR3 consists of 16 residues. Germline V CDR1 and CDR2: LGHNA, YSLEER. CDR3: CASRLRASGRENEQFF. The CDR3 nucleotides are TGCGCCAGCAGGTTACGGGCTAGCGGGAGGGAAAATGAGCAGTTCTTC.